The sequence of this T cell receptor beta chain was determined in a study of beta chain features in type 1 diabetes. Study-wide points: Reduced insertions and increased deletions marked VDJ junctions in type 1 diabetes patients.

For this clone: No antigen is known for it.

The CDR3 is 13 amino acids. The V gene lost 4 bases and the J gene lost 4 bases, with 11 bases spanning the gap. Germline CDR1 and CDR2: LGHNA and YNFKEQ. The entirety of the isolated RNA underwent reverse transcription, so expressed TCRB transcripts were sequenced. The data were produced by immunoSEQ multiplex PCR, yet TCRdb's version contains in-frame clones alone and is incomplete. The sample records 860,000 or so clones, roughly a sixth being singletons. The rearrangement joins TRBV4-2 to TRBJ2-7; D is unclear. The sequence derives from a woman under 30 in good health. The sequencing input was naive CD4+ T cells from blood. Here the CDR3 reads CASSPGEDYEQYF. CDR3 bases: TGTGCCAGCAGCCCCGGCGAGGATTACGAGCAGTACTTC.